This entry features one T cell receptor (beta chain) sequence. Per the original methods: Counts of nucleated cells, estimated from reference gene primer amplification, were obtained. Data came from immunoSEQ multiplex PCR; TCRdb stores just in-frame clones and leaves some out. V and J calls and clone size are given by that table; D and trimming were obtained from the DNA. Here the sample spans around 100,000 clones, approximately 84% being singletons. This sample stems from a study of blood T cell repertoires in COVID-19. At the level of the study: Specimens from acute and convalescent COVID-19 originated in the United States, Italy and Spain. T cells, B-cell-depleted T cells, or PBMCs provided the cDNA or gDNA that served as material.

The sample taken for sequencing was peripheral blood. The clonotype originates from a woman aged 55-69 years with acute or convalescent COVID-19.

The CDR3 spells CASSLTGTGSSAFF. Here the CDR3 DNA reads TGTGCCAGCAGTCTTACCGGGACAGGGAGCTCAGCTTTCTTT. The chain carries TRBV11-2 and TRBJ1-1; TRBD1 aligns across 9 bases. Trimming removed 6 bases from V and 10 bases from J; junction bases left unmatched: 12. The germline V gene has CDR1 SGHAT and CDR2 FQNNGV. The CDR3 consists of 14 residues.